Listed below are T cell receptor beta chains from one sample, sequenced in a study of blood T cell repertoires in COVID-19. This table comes from immunoSEQ multiplex PCR, and its TCRdb copy is limited to in-frame clones, with some not included. The sample lists some 200,000 clones, 80% to 85% occurring once. The sequenced sample consisted of PBMCs or T cells enriched from blood (not recorded which). These receptors originate from a man aged 40-49 years who had recovered from COVID-19. CDR3s include the opening cysteine and the closing phenylalanine or tryptophan. The order of the fields is V gene, J gene, D gene, clone size, CDR3 protein, CDR3 DNA. The D gene is left open where the match is weak. The size of a clone is reported for some rows only, either as once, few or many, or as a class for expanded clones.

v_gene: TRBV5-1; j_gene: TRBJ1-5; d_gene: NA; abundance: NA; CDR3aa: CASSPEAGARQPQHF; CDR3nt: TGCGCCAGCAGCCCGGAAGCGGGGGCAAGGCAGCCCCAGCATTTT
v_gene: TRBV29-1; j_gene: TRBJ1-2; d_gene: TRBD1; abundance: NA; CDR3aa: CSAGTGQSWGYTF; CDR3nt: TGCAGCGCAGGGACAGGACAATCGTGGGGCTACACCTTC
v_gene: TRBV28; j_gene: TRBJ1-1; d_gene: TRBD1; abundance: NA; CDR3aa: CASSWDSLGTEAFF; CDR3nt: TGTGCCAGCAGTTGGGACAGTCTGGGAACTGAAGCTTTCTTT
v_gene: TRBV2; j_gene: TRBJ1-1; d_gene: NA; abundance: NA; CDR3aa: CASRDPGQGPSKAEAFF; CDR3nt: TGTGCCAGCAGGGATCCGGGACAAGGGCCCTCGAAGGCTGAAGCTTTCTTT
v_gene: TRBV19; j_gene: TRBJ2-3; d_gene: TRBD1; abundance: NA; CDR3aa: CASSPRGTGPQYF; CDR3nt: TGTGCCAGTAGCCCTCGGGGGACAGGTCCGCAGTATTTT
v_gene: TRBV6-5; j_gene: TRBJ2-2; d_gene: NA; abundance: few; CDR3aa: CASRTGSTGELFF; CDR3nt: TGTGCCAGCAGAACGGGGTCCACCGGGGAGCTGTTTTTT
v_gene: TRBV2; j_gene: TRBJ1-1; d_gene: TRBD1; abundance: NA; CDR3aa: CASSDWTGEDTEAFF; CDR3nt: TGTGCCAGCAGTGATTGGACAGGGGAGGACACTGAAGCTTTCTTT
v_gene: TRBV10-3; j_gene: TRBJ1-1; d_gene: NA; abundance: few; CDR3aa: CAISLGVTGWGTEAFF; CDR3nt: TGTGCCATCAGTCTCGGGGTTACAGGGTGGGGCACTGAAGCTTTCTTT
v_gene: TRBV5-4; j_gene: TRBJ2-3; d_gene: NA; abundance: NA; CDR3aa: CASSSVEGTDTQYF; CDR3nt: TGTGCCAGCAGCTCCGTGGAGGGAACAGATACGCAGTATTTT
v_gene: TRBV6-5; j_gene: TRBJ2-7; d_gene: NA; abundance: once; CDR3aa: CASSSGTIYEQYF; CDR3nt: TGTGCCAGCAGTTCCGGGACAATCTACGAGCAGTACTTC
v_gene: TRBV18; j_gene: TRBJ1-2; d_gene: NA; abundance: NA; CDR3aa: CASSPPIGNLNYGYTF; CDR3nt: TGTGCCAGCTCACCACCGATCGGGAACCTAAACTATGGCTACACCTTC
v_gene: TRBV5-1; j_gene: TRBJ1-1; d_gene: NA; abundance: NA; CDR3aa: CASSLSATNTEAFF; CDR3nt: TGCGCCAGCAGCTTAAGCGCCACCAACACTGAAGCTTTCTTT
v_gene: TRBV5-4; j_gene: TRBJ1-3; d_gene: NA; abundance: NA; CDR3aa: CASSVNPQFSGNTIYF; CDR3nt: TGTGCCAGCAGTGTAAATCCGCAGTTCTCTGGAAACACCATATATTTT
v_gene: TRBV24-1; j_gene: TRBJ1-4; d_gene: NA; abundance: NA; CDR3aa: CATSDSTGKNEKLFF; CDR3nt: TGTGCCACCAGTGATTCTACAGGGAAGAATGAAAAACTGTTTTTT
v_gene: TRBV19; j_gene: TRBJ1-3; d_gene: NA; abundance: NA; CDR3aa: CASKQDYSGNTIYF; CDR3nt: TGTGCCAGCAAACAGGATTACTCTGGAAACACCATATATTTT
v_gene: TRBV30; j_gene: TRBJ2-5; d_gene: TRBD2; abundance: NA; CDR3aa: CAWSPAGGLLETQYF; CDR3nt: TGTGCCTGGAGTCCAGCGGGGGGGCTATTAGAGACCCAGTACTTC
v_gene: TRBV2; j_gene: TRBJ1-5; d_gene: NA; abundance: NA; CDR3aa: CASSSSYSNQPQHF; CDR3nt: TGTGCCAGCAGTTCCTCGTATAGCAATCAGCCCCAGCATTTT
v_gene: TRBV28; j_gene: TRBJ2-1; d_gene: TRBD2; abundance: NA; CDR3aa: CASSLSGGAVSYNEQFF; CDR3nt: TGTGCCAGCAGTTTAAGCGGGGGGGCCGTTTCCTACAATGAGCAGTTCTTC
v_gene: TRBV19; j_gene: TRBJ1-2; d_gene: NA; abundance: NA; CDR3aa: CASSVGSPGYGYTF; CDR3nt: TGTGCCAGTAGTGTCGGGTCTCCCGGCTATGGCTACACCTTC
v_gene: TRBV7-9; j_gene: TRBJ2-2; d_gene: NA; abundance: NA; CDR3aa: CASSFVSRVGELFF; CDR3nt: TGTGCCAGCAGTTTCGTGTCCAGGGTCGGGGAGCTGTTTTTT
v_gene: TRBV30; j_gene: TRBJ2-1; d_gene: TRBD1; abundance: NA; CDR3aa: CASRQGSSYNEQFF; CDR3nt: TGTGCCAGCCGACAGGGGAGCTCCTACAATGAGCAGTTCTTC
v_gene: TRBV28; j_gene: TRBJ1-1; d_gene: NA; abundance: once; CDR3aa: CASSFPGNQEAFF; CDR3nt: TGTGCCAGCAGTTTCCCCGGGAACCAAGAAGCTTTCTTT
v_gene: TRBV5-4; j_gene: TRBJ1-4; d_gene: NA; abundance: NA; CDR3aa: CASSQGGAAKEKLFF; CDR3nt: TGTGCCAGCAGCCAGGGAGGGGCGGCAAAGGAAAAACTGTTTTTT
v_gene: TRBV7-8; j_gene: TRBJ2-1; d_gene: TRBD2; abundance: NA; CDR3aa: CASSLRRGAYNEQFF; CDR3nt: TGTGCCAGCAGCTTAAGGCGGGGGGCGTACAATGAGCAGTTCTTC
v_gene: TRBV12-3/TRBV12-4; j_gene: TRBJ1-5; d_gene: NA; abundance: NA; CDR3aa: CASTFGNQPQHF; CDR3nt: TGTGCCAGCACTTTCGGCAATCAGCCCCAGCATTTT
v_gene: TRBV18; j_gene: TRBJ2-7; d_gene: TRBD1; abundance: once; CDR3aa: CASSHRGYEQYF; CDR3nt: TGTGCCAGCTCGCACAGGGGTTACGAGCAGTACTTC
v_gene: TRBV4-3; j_gene: TRBJ2-4; d_gene: NA; abundance: NA; CDR3aa: CASSQDATGGAKNIQYF; CDR3nt: TGCGCCAGCAGCCAAGATGCTACCGGGGGAGCCAAAAACATTCAGTACTTC
v_gene: TRBV14; j_gene: TRBJ2-5; d_gene: TRBD1; abundance: NA; CDR3aa: CASSQDHLTGTQQETQYF; CDR3nt: TGTGCCAGCAGCCAAGATCACCTGACAGGGACCCAACAAGAGACCCAGTACTTC
v_gene: TRBV3-1/TRBV3-2; j_gene: TRBJ2-7; d_gene: NA; abundance: few; CDR3aa: CASSQAKKAKVVFLQGVAYEQYF; CDR3nt: TGTGCCAGCAGCCAAGCCAAGAAAGCCAAGGTTGTCTTCCTCCAGGGTGTCGCCTACGAGCAGTACTTC
v_gene: TRBV4-1; j_gene: TRBJ1-5; d_gene: NA; abundance: NA; CDR3aa: CASSQDDGTRGRNQPQHF; CDR3nt: TGCGCCAGCAGCCAAGATGACGGTACCCGCGGGAGGAATCAGCCCCAGCATTTT
v_gene: TRBV7-2; j_gene: TRBJ2-7; d_gene: TRBD2; abundance: NA; CDR3aa: CASSLTSGGTYEQYF; CDR3nt: TGTGCCAGCAGCTTGACTAGCGGGGGGACCTACGAGCAGTACTTC
v_gene: TRBV27; j_gene: TRBJ1-6; d_gene: TRBD1; abundance: NA; CDR3aa: CASSYRYIGQVSSYNSPLHF; CDR3nt: TGTGCCAGCAGTTACAGGTATATCGGACAGGTGAGCTCCTATAATTCACCCCTCCACTTT
v_gene: TRBV6-1; j_gene: TRBJ2-7; d_gene: TRBD2; abundance: NA; CDR3aa: CASSEVHGGSYEQYF; CDR3nt: TGTGCCAGCAGTGAAGTTCACGGGGGGTCCTACGAGCAGTACTTC
v_gene: TRBV12-3/TRBV12-4; j_gene: TRBJ1-3; d_gene: TRBD1; abundance: NA; CDR3aa: CASRTGIGNTIYF; CDR3nt: TGTGCCAGCAGGACAGGGATCGGAAACACCATATATTTT
v_gene: TRBV6-5; j_gene: TRBJ1-3; d_gene: TRBD1; abundance: NA; CDR3aa: CASRVQTGAGNTIYF; CDR3nt: TGTGCCAGCAGAGTCCAGACAGGGGCTGGAAACACCATATATTTT
v_gene: TRBV5-6; j_gene: TRBJ2-7; d_gene: TRBD1; abundance: few; CDR3aa: CASSWGQANYEQYF; CDR3nt: TGTGCCAGCAGCTGGGGACAGGCTAACTACGAGCAGTACTTC
v_gene: TRBV12-5; j_gene: TRBJ1-1; d_gene: NA; abundance: NA; CDR3aa: CASGLVIDVRMNTEAFF; CDR3nt: TGTGCTAGTGGTTTGGTAATAGATGTAAGAATGAACACTGAAGCTTTCTTT
v_gene: TRBV5-1; j_gene: TRBJ1-2; d_gene: NA; abundance: few; CDR3aa: CASSRGAGSYGYTF; CDR3nt: TGCGCCAGCAGTCGGGGTGCAGGCAGCTATGGCTACACCTTC
v_gene: TRBV6-5; j_gene: TRBJ2-7; d_gene: TRBD1; abundance: NA; CDR3aa: CASSRVRQGSDEQYF; CDR3nt: TGTGCCAGCAGCCGGGTACGACAGGGATCTGACGAGCAGTACTTC
v_gene: TRBV19; j_gene: TRBJ2-7; d_gene: NA; abundance: NA; CDR3aa: CASTQGASYEQYF; CDR3nt: TGTGCCAGTACCCAGGGCGCATCTTACGAGCAGTACTTC
v_gene: TRBV2; j_gene: TRBJ1-6; d_gene: TRBD1; abundance: NA; CDR3aa: CASRNRQGTSPLHF; CDR3nt: TGTGCCAGCAGGAACCGACAGGGAACCTCACCCCTCCACTTT
v_gene: TRBV18; j_gene: TRBJ2-6; d_gene: NA; abundance: once; CDR3aa: CASSPPGTGGHGANVLTF; CDR3nt: TGTGCCAGCTCACCACCGGGGACCGGGGGGCACGGGGCCAACGTCCTGACTTTC